These T cell receptor beta chains were read from a single sample in a study of blood T cell repertoires in COVID-19. Sequenced by immunoSEQ multiplex PCR; TCRdb stores in-frame clones only, minus some. The sample yields nearly 300,000 clones, around nine tenths seen once. The source material was PBMCs or T cells enriched from blood (not recorded which). The receptors come from a woman between 45 and 65 years old who had been exposed to COVID-19. CDR3s include the opening cysteine and the closing phenylalanine or tryptophan. D genes are given only for firm matches. Clone size, where shown, is once, few, many, or a class for clones that have expanded.

CDR3nt	CDR3aa	d_gene	v_gene	abundance	j_gene
TGTGCCAGCAGCTCCGCTAGTTACGAGCAGTACTTC	CASSSASYEQYF	NA	TRBV3-1/TRBV3-2	NA	TRBJ2-7
TGTGCCAGCAGTTTGAATAGCGGGGGGGCCTCCTACAATGAGCAGTTCTTC	CASSLNSGGASYNEQFF	TRBD2	TRBV27	NA	TRBJ2-1
TGCGCCAGCAGCCCTGGGGCGGGGATGGAGAACACTGAAGCTTTCTTT	CASSPGAGMENTEAFF	NA	TRBV5-1	NA	TRBJ1-1
TGTGCCAGCAGCTTAGCATGGGACAGCGTGCACAATGAGCAGTTCTTC	CASSLAWDSVHNEQFF	TRBD1	TRBV7-9	NA	TRBJ2-1
TGTGCCAGCAGCCCAGGGGGCCGGTACCAAGAGACCCAGTACTTC	CASSPGGRYQETQYF	TRBD1	TRBV11-3	NA	TRBJ2-5
TGTGCCAGCAGCTTAGACTCTACCTACAATGAGCAGTTCTTC	CASSLDSTYNEQFF	NA	TRBV7-2	NA	TRBJ2-1
TGCAGTGCTAGTCCATGGGACAGCCCTAACTATGGCTACACCTTC	CSASPWDSPNYGYTF	TRBD1	TRBV20-1	NA	TRBJ1-2
TGTGCCAGCAGTCCGCAGGGTACGCACGAGCAGTACTTC	CASSPQGTHEQYF	NA	TRBV28	many	TRBJ2-7
NA	CASSKVGQGTVQFYEQYF	NA	TRBV21-1	NA	TRBJ2-7
TGTGCCAGCTCGGCGGGGGTTGAAGCTTTCTTT	CASSAGVEAFF	NA	TRBV18	NA	TRBJ1-1
TGTGCCAGCAGCTCCGGACAGAATGAAAAACTGTTTTTT	CASSSGQNEKLFF	NA	TRBV7-9	NA	TRBJ1-4
TGCGCCAGCAGCCAAGATCCGGGTCTTTCGGAAAAACTGTTTTTT	CASSQDPGLSEKLFF	NA	TRBV4-1	NA	TRBJ1-4
TGTGCCAGCAGTTTATCAGGGGTGACTGAAGCTTTCTTT	CASSLSGVTEAFF	NA	TRBV27	NA	TRBJ1-1
TGTGCCAGCAGTGAAAAGCGGGGGGGCCGAGAGACCCAGTACTTC	CASSEKRGGRETQYF	TRBD2	TRBV6-1	once	TRBJ2-5
TGTGCCAGCAGTTTCAAAGCGGGGGAAGAGACCCAGTACTTC	CASSFKAGEETQYF	TRBD2	TRBV27	once	TRBJ2-5
TGTGCCAGCAGCTGGGACAGGGAGATGAACACTGAAGCTTTCTTT	CASSWDREMNTEAFF	TRBD1	TRBV28	NA	TRBJ1-1
TGTGCCAGCTCATCTCACAGGGATTCACCCCTCCACTTT	CASSSHRDSPLHF	NA	TRBV18	once	TRBJ1-6